This T cell receptor beta chain came from a study of Ad26.COV2.S vaccination and SARS-CoV-2 variants. TCRdb keeps only in-frame clones here, not all; method: immunoSEQ multiplex PCR. The table has over 400,000 clones, around 92% seen once. The V gene's germline CDR1 is KGHSH and CDR2 LQKENI. The CDR3 spans 14 residues. The V gene lost 3 bases and the J gene lost 0 bases, with 8 bases spanning the gap. This sample's treatment: about 20 received Ad26.COV2.S at low or high dose, single or two shots; roughly 5 received placebo; per-sample allocation not given. Sample collection was performed on day 63 after the first vaccine or placebo injection.

This receptor was taken from a person between 18 and 60 years old who received the Ad26.COV2.S COVID-19 vaccine or a placebo. Source: peripheral blood, taken in a trial of Ad26.COV2.S vaccine versus placebo. V usage is TRBV18 and J usage is TRBJ1-1; unclear D gene. CDR3 DNA sequence: TGTGCCAGCTCACCTCCGGGGATGAACACTGAAGCTTTCTTT. Its protein product is CASSPPGMNTEAFF.